Sequencing of this TCR beta chain was carried out in a study of shared clonotypes between healthy human individuals. In its sample, this clone was seen once. Its specificity is not known. Study findings and constraints: Among several donors, roughly 5.5% of naive CD4 clonotypes were found in common. Sampling included only blood; tissue repertoires likely differ.

As processed by the authors: For the immunoSEQ data, sequences were junction-only without quality scores, so filtering differed. Only in-frame clones appear in the TCRdb table, and some are missing; sequencing was by immunoSEQ multiplex PCR. The V and J calls and clone size were taken over from that table, and D and trimming were inferred from the DNA. The table lists roughly 2 million clones, nearly 97% of them singletons. The sequence derives from a man between 18 and 35 years old in good health. The specimen sequenced was naive CD4+ T cells sorted from blood. This sample's subset: CD45RA+ positively selected.

CDR3 region: CASSHRKGLYEQYF. CDR3 coding DNA: TGCGCCAGCAGCCACCGGAAGGGGCTCTACGAGCAGTACTTC. J is TRBJ2-7 and V is TRBV4-1, with D possibly TRBD1 on 5 matching bases. The CDR3 loop spans 14 amino acids. CDR1 is MGHRA, CDR2 YSYEKL, per germline. The V and J ends lost 3 bases and 3 bases respectively, with 12 bases between them.